The present entry profiles one TCR beta chain with its context. CDR1 is ENHRY and CDR2 is SYGVKD in the germline V gene. CDR3 size: 14 residues. Trimming at V came to 4 bases and at J to 5 bases, leaving 7 bases not matched to a gene. This entry is derived from a study of blood T cell repertoires in COVID-19. Study details: Material from acute and convalescent COVID-19 was sourced from the United States, Italy and Spain.

The authors' processing: Amplifying reference gene primers gave estimates of nucleated cell counts. TCRdb keeps only in-frame clones here, not all; method: immunoSEQ multiplex PCR. That table supplies the V and J calls and clone size; D and trimming were determined from the DNA. The sample records around 70,000 clones, 70% to 80% being singletons. The clonotype was recovered from a man aged 65 to 85 with acute or convalescent COVID-19. Sequencing was done on a sample of peripheral blood. The chain couples TRBV10-3 to TRBJ2-5; 7 bases are a match to TRBD2. The CDR3 loop reads CAISGGREWETQYF. The CDR3 DNA sequence: TGTGCCATCAGTGGCGGGCGGGAGTGGGAGACCCAGTACTTC.